The rows below give T cell receptor beta chains drawn from one sample of a study of T cell repertoires in cytomegalovirus infection. Each CDR3 protein gets one entry after TCRdb re-called the reads with MiXCR. This sample has a few hundred thousand distinct CDR3 sequences, with 15% to 20% found just once. Sequenced input: PBMCs. These receptors were obtained from a human donor in good health (CMV status not recorded). Some clones in this sample may be carry-over from other donors' samples. Both conserved end residues are part of each CDR3. A D gene is named only where the DNA matches it firmly. The listing skips clone size in some rows; elsewhere it reads once, few, many or a size class.

V gene,CDR3 length,clone size,J gene,D gene,CDR3 DNA,CDR3 protein
TRBV6-2/TRBV6-3,15,.,TRBJ1-5,.,TGTGCCAGCAGTTTCCTGACAGCTAGCAATCAGCCCCAGCATTTT,CASSFLTASNQPQHF
TRBV5-8,17,.,TRBJ1-5,.,TGTGCCAGCAGCTTGTTGATCTTACCAAATAGCAATCAGCCCCAGCATTTT,CASSLLILPNSNQPQHF
TRBV19,16,.,TRBJ2-3,.,TGTGCCAGTAGGGATCGAGGGGGAAGAGGCACAGATACGCAGTATTTT,CASRDRGGRGTDTQYF
TRBV7-9,12,many,TRBJ2-1,TRBD2,TGTGCCAGCAGCATCACTAGCGGAGAGCAGTTCTTC,CASSITSGEQFF
TRBV12-3/TRBV12-4,16,many,TRBJ1-1,.,TGTGCCAGCAGTTTAGGAGAACGACGGATGAACACTGAAGCTTTCTTT,CASSLGERRMNTEAFF
TRBV7-6,13,many,TRBJ1-1,.,TGTGCCAGCAGCTTAAAAGGGCGTACTGAAGCTTTCTTT,CASSLKGRTEAFF
TRBV7-8,15,many,TRBJ2-7,.,TGTGCCAGCAGCCACCTGGACCCCGGAACCTACGAGCAGTACTTC,CASSHLDPGTYEQYF
TRBV27,14,once,TRBJ2-1,.,TGTGCCAGCAGTTTCCTTATATCGGGAAATGAGCAGTTCTTC,CASSFLISGNEQFF
TRBV12-3/TRBV12-4,14,few,TRBJ2-5,TRBD1,TGTGCCAGCAGTTCCTGGGACAGACAAGAGACCCAGTACTTC,CASSSWDRQETQYF
TRBV28,13,.,TRBJ2-2,TRBD2,TGTGCCACATCTAGCGGGAACACCGGGGAGCTGTTTTTT,CATSSGNTGELFF
TRBV4-1,14,many,TRBJ2-1,.,TGCGCCAGCAGGGCAAAGGGTCCGTTCAATGAGCAGTTCTTC,CASRAKGPFNEQFF
TRBV11-2,16,many,TRBJ2-5,TRBD2,TGTGCCAGCAGCCTCTGGCGGGGGGGCCCTCAAGAGACCCAGTACTTC,CASSLWRGGPQETQYF
TRBV6-2/TRBV6-3,14,.,TRBJ1-1,.,TGTGCCAGCAGTCACGAGGCGTGGAACACTGAAGCTTTCTTT,CASSHEAWNTEAFF
TRBV7-2,14,many,TRBJ2-1,TRBD1,TGTGCCAGCAGCTCATACAGGGGTTACAATGAGCAGTTCTTC,CASSSYRGYNEQFF
TRBV2,12,few,TRBJ2-1,.,TGTGCCAGCAGACTACAGGGAGGGGAGCAGTTCTTC,CASRLQGGEQFF